This TCR beta chain emerged from a study of PD-L1 blockade in urothelial cancer. The time point denotes: pretreatment peripheral blood. Trimming removed 3 bases at V and 6 bases at J, with 15 bases between. There are 14 residues in the CDR3. Germline CDR1 is SQVTM and CDR2 is ANQGSEA. Some clones are missing from TCRdb's copy, which holds only in-frame ones; the method was immunoSEQ multiplex PCR. The repertoire holds some 45,000 clones, with 70% to 90% as singletons. The sample in question was PBMCs, obtained around atezolizumab (anti-PD-L1) treatment. The clonotype originates from a man aged 55 to 70 with urothelial cancer. The gene calls are TRBV29-1 and TRBJ2-1; TRBD2 is a possible D gene (5 bases). The CDR3: CSVDRLRGPNEQFF. For the CDR3, the DNA is TGCAGCGTTGATCGTTTGCGAGGGCCCAATGAGCAGTTCTTC.